Below are 2 T cell receptor beta chains sequenced from a single sample in a study of blood T cell repertoires in COVID-19 (TCRdb year 2020). Library preparation was by the immunoSEQ multiplex PCR assay. TCRdb obtained this table from immuneACCESS and retained in-frame rearrangements with V and J assigned. These tables miss some clones; where compared with another copy, unresolved V genes account for less than half of the shortfall, and the remainder is unexplained. A total of over 70,000 clones appear in this sample, about 87% of them only once. The ten largest clones take up approximately 12% of the sample. The sequenced material came from peripheral blood. The receptors here all came from a man older than 75 with acute or convalescent COVID-19.

This rearrangement joins TRBV24-1 to TRBJ2-2; the D gene is possibly TRBD1 (5 bases). The CDR3 totals 15 residues. V was trimmed by 3 bases and J by 5 bases, leaving 12 bases between them. Per germline, CDR1 KGHDR and CDR2 SFDVKD. The CDR3 spells CATSDRSGWTGELFF. The DNA of the CDR3 is TGTGCCACCAGTGATCGGTCAGGGTGGACCGGGGAGCTGTTTTTT.

The chain joins TRBV5-1 to TRBJ1-4, with 11 bases matching TRBD1. Germline-derived CDR1 and CDR2 are SGHRS and YFSETQ. Trimming took 1 base from V and 1 from J; bases not matched to a gene: 6. The CDR3 runs 18 residues. In DNA, the CDR3 is TGCGCCAGCAGCTTGAACCCCGGGACAGGGGGAACTAATGAAAAACTGTTTTTT. Protein sequence: CASSLNPGTGGTNEKLFF. Full variable domain (missing parts from reference TRBV5-1 and TRBJ1-4): KAGVTQTPRYLIKTRGQQVTLSCSPISGHRSVSWYQQTPGQGLQFLFEYFSETQRNKGNFPGRFSGRQFSNSRSEMNVSTLELGDSALYLCASSLNPGTGGTNEKLFFGSGTQLSVL.